This T cell receptor (beta chain) was recovered during a study of cytomegalovirus exposure and HLA in healthy donors. Across the whole study: The same platform was used for the 120 or so validation repertoires as for the 650 to 800 first-cohort repertoires, as reported in a later analysis.

A note on this clone: What it binds is not known.

With 3 bases clipped from V and 7 bases from J, the junction kept 3 bases outside the gene matches. The CDR3 spans 13 residues. The V gene's germline CDR1 is MNHNY and CDR2 SVGAGI (reference sequence). Study-level results: Associated with cytomegalovirus, according to the listing, were 150 to 200 TCR beta chains.

Profiling relied on immunoSEQ multiplex PCR, and the TCRdb table lists in-frame clones only, not all of them. The sample lists some 120,000 clones; approximately 91% were seen once. V is TRBV6-6 and J is TRBJ1-2, with 9 positions matching TRBD1. Sequencing was carried out using PBMCs. The source of this sequence is a man aged 25 to 40 in good health and CMV-seronegative. CDR3: CASSYDRGGGYTF. Here the CDR3 DNA reads TGTGCCAGCAGTTATGACAGGGGGGGTGGCTACACCTTC.